Listed below are T cell receptor beta chains from one sample, sequenced in a study of T cells in localized non-small cell lung cancer. TCRdb's table, derived via immunoSEQ multiplex PCR, lists solely in-frame clones and lacks some. This sample has approximately 31,000 clones, with 87% found just once. The sequences come from peripheral blood mononuclear cells, collected before any cancer treatment. Source of these receptors: a man aged 40 to 70 with stage III lung adenocarcinoma. CDR3s leave out the opening cysteine and the closing phenylalanine or tryptophan. Each record gives: V gene, J gene, CDR3 protein.

TRBV18,TRBJ1-4,ASSTQDRGYEKLF
TRBV11-3,TRBJ2-3,ASSRGASTDTQY
TRBV5-8,TRBJ1-5,ASSLGQKINQPQH
TRBV5-1,TRBJ1-5,ATRQGPNQPQH
TRBV7-2,TRBJ2-7,ASSSNRGSLYEQY
TRBV29-1,TRBJ1-2,SVDGYGYT
TRBV19,TRBJ1-2,ATSQGTVYGYT
TRBV9,TRBJ1-1,ASSVGHMNTEAF
TRBV19,TRBJ1-2,ASSTSWTVNYGYT
TRBV12-5,TRBJ2-3,ASGRSTDTQY
TRBV27,TRBJ2-3,ASTRPNKAGISTDTQY
TRBV9,TRBJ2-5,ASSVDLGGQETQY
TRBV5-1,TRBJ2-3,ASRTGARGTDTQY
TRBV5-1,TRBJ2-7,ASSRDPGQTPSYEQY
TRBV19,TRBJ2-2,ASRPGQANTGELF
TRBV18,TRBJ2-4,ASSPEGAHIQY
TRBV18,TRBJ1-3,ASSQGTGGVSGNTIY
TRBV5-6,TRBJ2-2,ASSHLQFNTGELF
TRBV21-1,TRBJ2-3,ASNVPPGPTDTQY
TRBV5-1,TRBJ2-5,ASSRTSGDQETQY
TRBV11-2,TRBJ2-7,ASSLSWRGSTYEQY
TRBV23-1,TRBJ2-2,ASSPPWRTGEAGELF
TRBV4-2,TRBJ1-2,ASTEGGAGEYGYT
TRBV7-2,TRBJ1-2,ASSSDSLNYGYT
TRBV4-2,TRBJ2-1,ASSQSAGGSYNEQF
TRBV18,TRBJ1-5,ASSPQTGGEQPQH
TRBV18,TRBJ2-1,ASSQGLASNEQF
TRBV13,TRBJ2-7,ASSPPRTGTYEQY
TRBV19,TRBJ1-6,ASTRDWGPNNSPLH
TRBV9,TRBJ2-2,ASSAIHRATGELF
TRBV5-1,TRBJ2-2,ASSFAGGRTGELF
TRBV27,TRBJ2-7,ASSLKLRRAGDTYEQY
TRBV13,TRBJ2-2,ASSLGRGATGELF
TRBV10-3,TRBJ1-1,AISEFRFAGPGTEVMNTEAF
TRBV25-1,TRBJ2-7,ASSALVQGEYEQY
TRBV5-5,TRBJ1-1,ASSWERGTEAF
TRBV2,TRBJ2-5,ASSEDLASGETQY
TRBV6-4,TRBJ2-3,ASSALAGGPPDTQY
TRBV15,TRBJ2-5,ATSSTKETQY
TRBV19,TRBJ1-2,ASSIGTGLSGYT
TRBV19,TRBJ2-7,ASSLQFRDTEQY
TRBV5-6,TRBJ2-5,ASTSTTAQETQY
TRBV27,TRBJ1-1,ASSFRQGGTEAF
TRBV27,TRBJ1-5,ASRKSGGTQPQH
TRBV7-2,TRBJ2-3,ASSLAPRTSGGTDTQY
TRBV25-1,TRBJ2-1,ASSSTRAGGTYNEQF
TRBV7-9,TRBJ1-6,ASSLEGGGGSPLH
TRBV6-1,TRBJ2-5,ASSELGPKTQY
TRBV6-1,TRBJ2-1,ASSVGGYEQF
TRBV7-6,TRBJ2-5,ASSQGETQY
TRBV5-1,TRBJ2-3,ASSPPTAGGTDTQY
TRBV11-3,TRBJ2-2,ASSLPRYLRTGELF
TRBV5-1,TRBJ2-5,ASSLAGHQETQY
TRBV7-9,TRBJ1-6,ASNPGRARSYNSPLH
TRBV6-6,TRBJ2-2,ASTGGPVTGELF
TRBV28,TRBJ2-1,ASRNRQGRSVNEQF
TRBV30,TRBJ2-3,AWSRGTASTDTQY
TRBV27,TRBJ1-6,ASSSTRDRDNSPLH